The 4 T cell receptor beta chains below were found in one sample sequenced in a study of T cell therapy after organ transplantation. Specified time point: 4-8 weeks after completion of therapy. Only in-frame clones appear in the TCRdb table, and some are missing; sequencing was by immunoSEQ multiplex PCR. Of approximately 20,000 clones in the sample, about four fifths were seen once. Their specific antigens are unknown. The sample was CD8+ T cells from blood, taken after autologous CMV-specific T cell therapy. The receptors shown here come from a human patient who had received a solid organ transplant and had CMV disease. Some T cells may be the graft donor's.

This chain joins TRBV29-1 and TRBJ1-1; TRBD1 agrees at 7 bases. The CDR3 spans 13 residues. J was trimmed by 7 bases and V by 6 bases; bases with no gene match: 11. Germline-derived CDR1 and CDR2 are SQVTM and ANQGSEA. DNA for the CDR3: TGCAGCGTGCCAGGGGGGTCCCGGCTTGAAGCTTTCTTT. Its translation is CSVPGGSRLEAFF.

The chain links TRBV5-5 to TRBJ2-7; 9 bases map to TRBD1. This CDR3 region has 15 residues. V dropped 4 bases and J dropped 0; count of bases not matched to a gene: 5. CDR1 and CDR2 from the germline V gene are SGHKS and YYEKEE (reference sequence). As DNA, the CDR3 is TGTGCCAGCAGCCAACCGGGACAGGGCTCCTACGAGCAGTACTTC. It is translated as CASSQPGQGSYEQYF.

The V gene is TRBV19, the J gene TRBJ2-1; TRBD1 matches at 7 bases. This CDR3 spans 13 amino acids. The germline gives CDR1 LNHDA, CDR2 SQIVND (reference sequence). J lost 7 bases, V lost 2 bases, and 2 bases had no gene match. This CDR3 is CASSISRGNEQFF. The DNA of the CDR3 is TGTGCCAGTAGTATATCCAGGGGGAATGAGCAGTTCTTC. Full variable domain (remainder filled in from reference TRBV19 and TRBJ2-1): DGGITQSPKYLFRKEGQNVTLSCEQNLNHDAMYWYRQDPGQGLRLIYYSQIVNDFQKGDIAEGYSVSREKKESFPLTVTSAQKNPTAFYLCASSISRGNEQFFGPGTRLTVL.

The chain employs TRBV4-1 and TRBJ2-7; D is possibly TRBD2 (6 bases). The V gene lost 5 bases and the J gene lost 0 bases, with 8 bases spanning the gap. The CDR3 is made up of 13 amino acids. Germline V gene data show CDR1 as MGHRA and CDR2 as YSYEKL. For the CDR3, the DNA is TGCGCCAGCAGCGGGGGGAGCTCCTACGAGCAGTACTTC. It yields the protein CASSGGSSYEQYF.